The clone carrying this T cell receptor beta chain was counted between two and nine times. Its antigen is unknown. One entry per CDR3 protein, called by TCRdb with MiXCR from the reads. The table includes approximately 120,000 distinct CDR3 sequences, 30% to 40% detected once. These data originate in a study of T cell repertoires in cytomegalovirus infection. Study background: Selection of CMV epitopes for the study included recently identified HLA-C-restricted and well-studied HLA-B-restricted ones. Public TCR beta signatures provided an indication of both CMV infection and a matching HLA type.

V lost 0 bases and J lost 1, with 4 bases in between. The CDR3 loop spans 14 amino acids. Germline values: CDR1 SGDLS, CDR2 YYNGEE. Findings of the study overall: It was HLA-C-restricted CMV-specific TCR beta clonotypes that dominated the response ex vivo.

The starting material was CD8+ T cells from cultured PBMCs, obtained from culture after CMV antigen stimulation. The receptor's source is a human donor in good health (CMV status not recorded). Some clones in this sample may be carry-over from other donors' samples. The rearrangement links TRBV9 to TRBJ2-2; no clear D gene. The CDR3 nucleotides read TGTGCCAGCAGCGTAGCAGGGAACACCGGGGAGCTGTTTTTT. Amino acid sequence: CASSVAGNTGELFF.